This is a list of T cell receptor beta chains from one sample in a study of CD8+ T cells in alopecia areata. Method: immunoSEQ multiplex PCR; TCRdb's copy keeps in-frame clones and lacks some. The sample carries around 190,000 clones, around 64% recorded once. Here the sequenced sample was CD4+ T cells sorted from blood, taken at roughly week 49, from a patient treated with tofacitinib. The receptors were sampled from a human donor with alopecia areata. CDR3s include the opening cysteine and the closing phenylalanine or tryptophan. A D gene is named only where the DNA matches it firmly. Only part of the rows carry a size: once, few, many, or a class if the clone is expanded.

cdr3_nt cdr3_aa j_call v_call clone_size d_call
TGTGCCAGCAGCCTAGACTGGGGGGCAATATACGAGCAGTACTTC CASSLDWGAIYEQYF TRBJ2-7 TRBV7-2 NA NA
TGCAGCGTTGAAAAGAGCAGATACAATGAGCAGTTCTTC CSVEKSRYNEQFF TRBJ2-1 TRBV29-1 NA NA
TGTGCCAGCAGTTACGAGGGGACTTTTCAGCCCCAGCATTTT CASSYEGTFQPQHF TRBJ1-5 TRBV6-6 NA NA
TGTGCCAGCAGCTCCCGGCCTAATGAGCAGTTCTTC CASSSRPNEQFF TRBJ2-1 TRBV7-2 many NA
TGTGCCAGCAGCTCGACACTACAGCCCCAGCATTTT CASSSTLQPQHF TRBJ1-5 TRBV7-8 once NA
TGCAGCGTTGAAAGGGCTCGCTTC CSVERARF TRBJ1-2 TRBV29-1 NA NA
TGCAGCGTTCGTTTCAATGCGGACACTGAAGCTTTCTTT CSVRFNADTEAFF TRBJ1-1 TRBV29-1 NA NA
TGTGCCAGCAGCTTGACAGGGGCGTACGAGCAGTACTTC CASSLTGAYEQYF TRBJ2-7 TRBV5-6 NA TRBD1
TGCAGCGTTGGAGGGACTAACTACGAGCAGTACTTC CSVGGTNYEQYF TRBJ2-7 TRBV29-1 NA TRBD2
TGCAGCGTTGAGGAGGTGTCCACTGAAGCTTTCTTT CSVEEVSTEAFF TRBJ1-1 TRBV29-1 NA NA
TGCGCCAGCAGCCAAGGCGTGATGCTCGGCACAGATACGCAGTATTTT CASSQGVMLGTDTQYF TRBJ2-3 TRBV4-1 NA NA
TGTGCCAGCAGCGCACGAAAAATACAGGGGGCGCAACTTAAAGCTTTCTTT CASSARKIQGAQLKAFF TRBJ1-1 TRBV13 NA TRBD1
TGTGCCAGCTCCATGACAGGGTCCACCTACGAGCAGTACTTC CASSMTGSTYEQYF TRBJ2-7 TRBV6-5 NA TRBD1
TGTGCCAGTACCCGGGGGGAGAATAATTCACCCCTCCACTTT CASTRGENNSPLHF TRBJ1-6 TRBV19 NA NA
TGTGCCAGCAGTGAAGCGGGCGGGACATATACTCCAGATACGCAGTATTTT CASSEAGGTYTPDTQYF TRBJ2-3 TRBV6-1 few NA
TGTGCCAGCACCCTGGGGACTAGCTGGATACGACCGGGGCCCTACGAGCAGTACTTC CASTLGTSWIRPGPYEQYF TRBJ2-7 TRBV6-4 NA TRBD2
TGCGCCAGCAGCTTTACAGCTGGGGACTATGGCTACACCTTC CASSFTAGDYGYTF TRBJ1-2 TRBV5-1 NA NA
TGCGCCAGCAGCAGGGACAGCGCAGCCTACGAGCAGTACTTC CASSRDSAAYEQYF TRBJ2-7 TRBV5-1 many TRBD1
TGCGCCAGCAGCCAAGGGGGACAGGCAACCTACAATGAGCAGTTCTTC CASSQGGQATYNEQFF TRBJ2-1 TRBV4-1 NA TRBD1
TGTGCCAGCAGCCTTGACAATGTGGATAATTCACCCCTCCACTTT CASSLDNVDNSPLHF TRBJ1-6 TRBV5-4 NA NA
TGTGCCAGCAGCTTAATCCACCCCAATGAGCAGTTCTTC CASSLIHPNEQFF TRBJ2-1 TRBV7-3 NA NA
TGCAGCGTTGTGGGGACAGGGGTAAGCACAGATACGCAGTATTTT CSVVGTGVSTDTQYF TRBJ2-3 TRBV29-1 NA TRBD1
TGTGCCAGCAGTGAAAGTAGCACTGAAGCTTTCTTT CASSESSTEAFF TRBJ1-1 TRBV2 few NA
TGCGCCAGCAGCCAGGGACAGAGGGGAACAGATACGCAGTATTTT CASSQGQRGTDTQYF TRBJ2-3 TRBV5-1 NA TRBD1
TGTGCCAGCAGAGATAGCACCGGGGAGCTGTTTTTT CASRDSTGELFF TRBJ2-2 TRBV6-5 NA NA